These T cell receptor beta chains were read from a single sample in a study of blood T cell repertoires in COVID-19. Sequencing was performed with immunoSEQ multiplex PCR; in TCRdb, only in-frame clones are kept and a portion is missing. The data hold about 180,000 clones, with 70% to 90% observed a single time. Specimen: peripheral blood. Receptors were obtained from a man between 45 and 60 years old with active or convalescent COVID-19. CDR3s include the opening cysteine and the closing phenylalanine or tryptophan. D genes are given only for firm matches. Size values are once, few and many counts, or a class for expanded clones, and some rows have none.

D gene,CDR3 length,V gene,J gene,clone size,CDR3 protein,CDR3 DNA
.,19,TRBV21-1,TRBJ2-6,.,CASSKASGTAASGANVLTF,TGTGCCAGCAGCAAAGCCAGTGGGACAGCCGCCTCTGGGGCCAACGTCCTGACTTTC
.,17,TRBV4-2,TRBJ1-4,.,CASSQDPSRATNEKLFF,TGTGCCAGCAGCCAAGATCCCTCGAGAGCAACTAATGAAAAACTGTTTTTT
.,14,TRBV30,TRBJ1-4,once,CAWSVRGVNEKLFF,TGTGCCTGGAGTGTACGGGGGGTAAATGAAAAACTGTTTTTT
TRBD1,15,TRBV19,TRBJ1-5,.,CAGGGQAYSNQSQHF,TGTGCAGGGGGCGGACAGGCCTATAGCAATCAGTCCCAGCATTTT
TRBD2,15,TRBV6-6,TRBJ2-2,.,CASSYTSGRTGELFF,TGTGCCAGCAGTTACACTAGCGGGAGGACCGGGGAGCTGTTTTTT
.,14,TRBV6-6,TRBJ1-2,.,CASSYSLTGDGYTF,TGTGCCAGCAGTTACTCCTTAACAGGTGATGGCTACACCTTC
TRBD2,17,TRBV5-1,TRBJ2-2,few,CASIRTSGGPNTGELFF,TGCGCCAGCATTCGGACTAGCGGGGGTCCGAACACCGGGGAGCTGTTTTTT
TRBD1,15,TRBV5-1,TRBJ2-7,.,CASRHGQEKPYEQYF,TGCGCCAGCAGACACGGACAGGAGAAACCCTACGAGCAGTACTTC
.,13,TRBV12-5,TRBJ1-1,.,CASGLVLLQAAFF,TGTGCTAGTGGTTTGGTACTCTTGCAAGCAGCTTTCTTT
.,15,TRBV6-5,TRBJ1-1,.,CASSLQGMQNTEAFF,TGTGCCAGCAGCCTACAGGGAATGCAGAACACTGAAGCTTTCTTT
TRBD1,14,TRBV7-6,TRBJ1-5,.,CASSSTGGMQPQHF,TGTGCCAGCAGCTCTACAGGGGGCATGCAGCCCCAGCATTTT
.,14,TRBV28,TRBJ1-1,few,CASNGVAMNTEAFF,TGTGCCAGCAACGGGGTTGCCATGAACACTGAAGCTTTCTTT
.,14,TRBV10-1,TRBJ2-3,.,CASSEGGSTDTQYF,TGCGCCAGCAGTGAGGGAGGTAGCACAGATACGCAGTATTTT
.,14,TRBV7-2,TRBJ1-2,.,CASSPKVREGGYTF,TGTGCCAGCAGCCCCAAGGTCCGGGAAGGAGGCTACACCTTC
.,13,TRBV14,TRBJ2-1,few,CASSQDFYNEQFF,TGTGCCAGCAGCCAGGACTTCTACAATGAGCAGTTCTTC
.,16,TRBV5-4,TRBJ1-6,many,CASSPGGGSYNSPLHF,TGTGCCAGCAGCCCGGGGGGAGGCTCCTATAATTCACCCCTCCACTTT
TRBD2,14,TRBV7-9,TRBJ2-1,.,CASSLDGGDNEQFF,TGTGCCAGCAGCTTAGACGGGGGGGACAATGAGCAGTTCTTC
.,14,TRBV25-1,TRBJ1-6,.,CASGRSGGSSPLHF,TGTGCCAGCGGCCGCTCGGGGGGCAGCTCACCCCTCCACTTT
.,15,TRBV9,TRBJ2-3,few,CASSVGLELTDTQYF,TGTGCCAGCAGCGTAGGTTTGGAGTTGACAGATACGCAGTATTTT
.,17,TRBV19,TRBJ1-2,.,CASSPQLDSSTNYGYTF,TGTGCCAGTAGCCCCCAACTCGACAGCTCAACTAACTATGGCTACACCTTC
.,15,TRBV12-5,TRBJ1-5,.,CASGLGQGNNQPQHF,TGTGCTAGTGGTTTGGGGCAGGGAAACAATCAGCCCCAGCATTTT
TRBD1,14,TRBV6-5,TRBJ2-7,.,CASTTGEGSYEQYF,TGTGCCAGCACCACAGGGGAAGGCTCCTACGAGCAGTACTTC
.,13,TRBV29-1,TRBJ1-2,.,CSHFEPGNYGYTF,TGCAGCCACTTTGAACCCGGTAACTATGGCTACACCTTC
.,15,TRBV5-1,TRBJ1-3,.,CASSLQGSSGNTIYF,TGCGCCAGCAGCTTGCAGGGAAGCTCTGGAAACACCATATATTTT
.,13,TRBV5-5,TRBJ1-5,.,CASSALQAQPQHF,TGTGCCAGCAGCGCACTCCAGGCCCAGCCCCAGCATTTT
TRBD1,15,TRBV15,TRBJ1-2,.,CATRARIGTGDGYTF,TGTGCCACTAGAGCAAGGATCGGGACAGGGGATGGCTACACCTTC
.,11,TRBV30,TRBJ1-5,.,CAEGQGEPQHF,TGTGCTGAGGGACAAGGGGAGCCCCAGCATTTT